The next 25 T cell receptor beta chains were all read from a single sample in a study of shared clonotypes between healthy human individuals. The assay was immunoSEQ multiplex PCR, and TCRdb's table has in-frame clones only and misses some. This table holds about a million clones, around 80% found once. Sequencing input: memory CD4+ T cells sorted from blood. Regarding subset: CD45RA-negative fraction. These receptor sequences come from a man aged 18 to 35 in good health.

This clone has just a few counts. Within the sample, other DNA sequences also encode this same CDR3. The rearrangement uses TRBV6-1 and TRBJ1-1; 7 bases map to TRBD1. The CDR3 contains 14 residues. The germline gives CDR1 MNHNS, CDR2 SASEGT. V lost 4 bases and J lost 5; bases outside the gene matches: 7. The DNA of the CDR3 is TGTGCCAGCAGTGGCCGACAGGGTGGAACTGAAGCTTTCTTT. It encodes CASSGRQGGTEAFF.

V and J are TRBV5-4 and TRBJ2-1, with a tentative D call TRBD1 (6 bases). The CDR3 runs to 16 residues. Trimming left V 2 bases short and J 4 bases short, with 16 bases between. The germline CDR1 and CDR2 sequences are SGHNT and YYREEE (reference sequence). The CDR3 spells CASSLQQGMLYNEQFF. The CDR3 nucleotides are TGTGCCAGCAGCTTACAACAGGGTATGCTGTACAATGAGCAGTTCTTC. Filled out from reference TRBV5-4 and TRBJ2-1, the complete variable domain reads ETGVTQSPTHLIKTRGQQVTLRCSSQSGHNTVSWYQQALGQGPQFIFQYYREEENGRGNFPPRFSGLQFPNYSSELNVNALELDDSALYLCASSLQQGMLYNEQFFGPGTRLTVL.

The V and J genes are TRBV5-1 and TRBJ2-2, with 9 nucleotides matching TRBD2. Germline CDR1 and CDR2: SGHRS and YFSETQ. CDR3 length: 17 residues. J lost 4 bases, V lost 1 base, and 8 bases had no gene match. The CDR3, as DNA: TGCGCCAGCAGCTTGCAACCAGCGGGAGGAGGCACCGGGGAGCTGTTTTTT. Protein: CASSLQPAGGGTGELFF.

The rearrangement joins TRBV14 to TRBJ2-6, with 9 bases lining up with TRBD2. The CDR3 has 19 residues. The J segment lost 1 base and the V segment lost 5 bases, leaving 12 bases of the junction unmatched. CDR1 SGHDN and CDR2 FVKESK come from the germline V gene. CDR3: CASSTLAGGRASGANVLTF. The CDR3 bases are TGTGCCAGCAGCACCCTAGCGGGCGGGAGGGCGTCTGGGGCCAACGTCCTGACTTTC. The full variable domain, in which reference TRBV14 and TRBJ2-6 provide the parts outside the CDR3, is EAGVTQFPSHSVIEKGQTVTLRCDPISGHDNLYWYRRVMGKEIKFLLHFVKESKQDESGMPNNRFLAERTGGTYSTLKVQPAELEDSGVYFCASSTLAGGRASGANVLTFGAGSRLTVL.

This clone was observed once. The CDR3 DNA is TGTGCCAGCAGGAAAAGCGGGACCACCTCGAACTATGGCTACACCTTC. Protein: CASRKSGTTSNYGYTF. J is TRBJ1-2 and V is TRBV5-8, with TRBD1 as a possible D gene (5 bases). The length of the CDR3 is 16 residues. The germline V and J ends were trimmed by 5 bases and 2 bases, with 19 bases remaining between them. CDR1 SGHTS and CDR2 YDEGEE come from the germline V gene.

The J gene is TRBJ1-5, the V gene TRBV30, with D unclear. The CDR3 is 16 residues long. Germline V lookup: CDR1 GTSNPN, CDR2 SVGIG (reference sequence). V lost 7 bases and J 2 bases, leaving 21 bases between the germline ends. CDR3 sequence (DNA): TGTGCCTCAATGAAGAAGGGTATGTCTGGCAATCAGCCCCAGCATTTT. Amino acids: CASMKKGMSGNQPQHF.

V gene TRBV18 combines with J gene TRBJ2-3; TRBD1 matches at 9 bases. Germline V gene lookup returns CDR1 KGHSH and CDR2 LQKENI. The CDR3 sequence is 17 residues long. Germline trimming cut 2 bases from V and 4 bases from J; bases unmatched to any gene: 10. The chain's CDR3 is CASSPGTGSSLADTQYF. Written as DNA, the CDR3 is TGTGCCAGCTCACCAGGGACAGGGTCTTCATTGGCAGATACGCAGTATTTT. Looking up the rest from reference TRBV18 and TRBJ2-3 gives the full variable domain: NAGVMQNPRHLVRRRGQEARLRCSPMKGHSHVYWYRQLPEEGLKFMVYLQKENIIDESGMPKERFSAEFPKEGPSILRIQQVVRGDSAAYFCASSPGTGSSLADTQYFGPGTRLTVL.

The chain recombines TRBV6-5 with TRBJ1-1, with 9 bases identical to TRBD1. Germline assignment: CDR1 MNHEY and CDR2 SVGAGI. Germline trimming cut 6 bases from V and 9 bases from J; bases unmatched to any gene: 11. The CDR3 loop spans 14 amino acids. This CDR3 is CASSPGTGTSQAFF. The CDR3 DNA follows: TGTGCCAGCAGCCCAGGGACAGGGACCAGCCAAGCTTTCTTT.

The gene calls are TRBV28 and TRBJ1-5; possible D gene TRBD1, 6 bases. The germline V and J ends were trimmed by 6 bases and 7 bases, with 16 bases remaining between them. CDR3 length: 14 residues. CDR1 is MDHEN and CDR2 is SYDVKM in the germline V gene. Here the CDR3 reads CASSSSGAPQPQHF. CDR3 nucleotide sequence: TGTGCCAGCAGCTCCTCAGGGGCTCCCCAGCCCCAGCATTTT.

Only a few counts were recorded for this clone. One end of the junction varies from germline; a read error may be responsible. The gene calls are TRBV7-2 and TRBJ1-3; 7 bases match TRBD1. The CDR3 contains 13 residues. In germline, CDR1 is SGHTA, CDR2 FQGNSA. CDR3 sequence: CASSSGPTGTVFF. The CDR3 DNA follows: TGTGCCAGCAGCTCGGGCCCCACGGGGACAGTCTTTTTT.

J is TRBJ2-5 and V is TRBV14; tentatively, D is TRBD1 (6 bases). Germline V gene sequence: CDR1 SGHDN, CDR2 FVKESK. V was pared by 4 bases and J by 7 bases, with 13 bases between. The CDR3 spans 13 residues. CDR3 in amino acids: CASSPGTGRTQYF. Here the CDR3 DNA reads TGTGCCAGCAGCCCAGGTACAGGGCGGACCCAGTACTTC. Looking up the rest from reference TRBV14 and TRBJ2-5 gives the full variable domain: EAGVTQFPSHSVIEKGQTVTLRCDPISGHDNLYWYRRVMGKEIKFLLHFVKESKQDESGMPNNRFLAERTGGTYSTLKVQPAELEDSGVYFCASSPGTGRTQYFGPGTRLLVL.

This chain uses TRBV18 with TRBJ2-2, with D possibly being TRBD2 (5 bases). Between the trimmed V and J ends, which lost 2 bases and 1 base, there was a span of 8 bases. Per the germline V gene, CDR1 is KGHSH and CDR2 is LQKENI. The CDR3 covers 15 residues. The CDR3 loop is CASSPKDWNTGELFF. CDR3 nucleotides: TGTGCCAGCTCACCAAAGGACTGGAACACCGGGGAGCTGTTTTTT.

V usage is TRBV28 and J usage is TRBJ2-5, with 7 positions matching TRBD1. CDR1 is MDHEN, CDR2 SYDVKM, per germline. There are 15 residues in the CDR3. The ends lost 5 bases at V and 3 bases at J; junction bases unmatched: 9. This chain's CDR3 is CASSPPTGAEETQYF. For the CDR3, the DNA is TGTGCCAGCAGTCCCCCAACAGGGGCCGAAGAGACCCAGTACTTC.

This clone was detected only once. V gene TRBV6-1 combines with J gene TRBJ2-3; perhaps D is TRBD1 or TRBD2 (6 bases each). CDR3 length: 15 residues. Germline CDR1 MNHNS, CDR2 SASEGT. V lost 3 bases and J lost 2, with 12 bases in between. The CDR3 DNA reads TGTGCCAGCAGTGACTACGGGGGCCACACAGATACGCAGTATTTT. Its translation is CASSDYGGHTDTQYF.

The J gene is TRBJ1-3, the V gene TRBV7-8; D is unclear. The germline V and J ends were trimmed by 5 bases and 4 bases, with 12 bases remaining between them. Germline values: CDR1 SGHVS, CDR2 FQNEAQ. This CDR3 has 14 residues. The CDR3 DNA reads as TGTGCCAGCAGCCCAGGAGGTGCAGGAAACACCATATATTTT. Amino acid sequence: CASSPGGAGNTIYF.

This clone was counted only a few times. This rearrangement joins TRBV2 to TRBJ2-3; 11 positions agree with TRBD2. Germline CDR1 is SNHLY and CDR2 is FYNNEI. V was pared by 3 bases and J by 0 bases, with 8 bases of the junction left unmatched. This CDR3 spans 18 amino acids. CDR3 residues: CASSEGLAEKASTDTQYF. In DNA, the CDR3 is TGTGCCAGCAGTGAGGGACTAGCGGAAAAGGCTAGCACAGATACGCAGTATTTT.

V and J are TRBV2 and TRBJ2-7; a weak D match, TRBD2 (5 bases). The length of the CDR3 is 12 residues. Germline CDR1 and CDR2: SNHLY and FYNNEI. Trimming pared 7 bases from V and 0 bases from J, leaving 7 bases between. CDR3 sequence reads: CASKDFSYEQYF. CDR3 sequence (DNA): TGTGCCAGCAAGGACTTCTCCTACGAGCAGTACTTC. The entire variable domain, with the rest obtained from reference TRBV2 and TRBJ2-7, is as follows: EPEVTQTPSHQVTQMGQEVILRCVPISNHLYFYWYRQILGQKVEFLVSFYNNEISEKSEIFDDQFSVERPDGSNFTLKIRSTKLEDSAMYFCASKDFSYEQYFGPGTRLTVT.

The V gene is TRBV28, the J gene TRBJ1-5; unclear D gene. Germline loops: CDR1 MDHEN, CDR2 SYDVKM. Between the trimmed V and J ends, which lost 3 bases and 2 bases, there was a span of 11 bases. The CDR3 length is 15 residues. Here the CDR3 DNA reads TGTGCCAGCAGTTTGGGGAGGGTGGGCAATCAGCCCCAGCATTTT. Residues: CASSLGRVGNQPQHF.

The chain combines TRBV15 with TRBJ2-7; possible D gene TRBD2, 6 bases. The germline gives CDR1 LNHNV, CDR2 YYDKDF (reference sequence). The CDR3 sequence is 13 residues long. Trimming pared 6 bases from V and 2 bases from J, leaving 11 bases between. The CDR3 region is CATRPGGTYEQYF. CDR3 nucleotides: TGTGCCACCAGACCCGGAGGGACCTACGAGCAGTACTTC.

The V and J genes are TRBV29-1 and TRBJ1-1, with no clear D. The CDR3 consists of 11 residues. V lost 6 bases and J 1 base, leaving 6 bases between the germline ends. Germline V lookup: CDR1 SQVTM, CDR2 ANQGSEA. The CDR3 protein is CSVPQNTEAFF. CDR3 DNA sequence: TGCAGCGTCCCTCAGAACACTGAAGCTTTCTTT.

The DNA of the CDR3 is TGCAGCGTTGAATTGCTAGCGGGAGTCAATGAGCAGTTCTTC. As protein: CSVELLAGVNEQFF. The V gene is TRBV29-1, the J gene TRBJ2-1; 10 bases map to TRBD2. The germline V gene encodes CDR1 SQVTM and CDR2 ANQGSEA. V lost 2 bases, J lost 6 bases, and 4 bases stayed unmatched. There are 14 residues in the CDR3.

This rearrangement joins TRBV27 to TRBJ2-1; TRBD2 aligns across 11 bases. The junction had 10 bases not matched to a gene; V was cut back by 3 bases and J by 9 bases. Per the germline V gene, CDR1 is MNHEY and CDR2 is SMNVEV (reference sequence). The CDR3 is 16 amino acids. Written as DNA, the CDR3 is TGTGCCAGCAGTTTCGAGACTAGCGGGGTGAACGGTGAGCAGTTCTTC. This translates into CASSFETSGVNGEQFF.

This sequence joins TRBV5-1 and TRBJ2-7; the match to TRBD2 covers 8 bases. J was trimmed by 2 bases and V by 5 bases; bases with no gene match: 6. The CDR3 has 14 residues. The germline gives CDR1 SGHRS, CDR2 YFSETQ. As DNA, the CDR3 is TGCGCCAGCAGTGACAGACTAGCGACCTACGAGCAGTACTTC. Translated, it gives CASSDRLATYEQYF.

The chain is built from TRBV11-2 and TRBJ2-7; the D gene is possibly TRBD2 (6 bases). The CDR3 is 16 amino acids. CDR1 SGHAT and CDR2 FQNNGV come from the germline V gene. The V gene lost 0 bases and the J gene lost 2 bases, with 14 bases spanning the gap. CDR3 loop: CASSLESWEAPYEQYF. DNA of the CDR3: TGTGCCAGCAGCTTAGAATCGTGGGAGGCCCCCTACGAGCAGTACTTC. Drawing the rest from reference TRBV11-2 and TRBJ2-7, the complete variable domain is EAGVAQSPRYKIIEKRQSVAFWCNPISGHATLYWYQQILGQGPKLLIQFQNNGVVDDSQLPKDRFSAERLKGVDSTLKIQPAKLEDSAVYLCASSLESWEAPYEQYFGPGTRLTVT.

The V and J genes are TRBV28 and TRBJ1-6; a weak D match, TRBD1 (5 bases). With 6 bases removed from V and 1 base from J, the gap between germline ends came to 13 bases. The CDR3 has 16 residues. The germline V gene has CDR1 MDHEN and CDR2 SYDVKM. CDR3 nucleotide sequence: TGTGCCAGCAGCCACGGATGGGGGTCCTATAATTCACCCCTCCACTTT. As protein: CASSHGWGSYNSPLHF.